The next 12 T cell receptor beta chains were all read from a single sample in a study of cytomegalovirus exposure and HLA in healthy donors listed by TCRdb under 2017. Preparation of the library involved the immunoSEQ multiplex PCR assay. The multiplex PCR relied on a mix of 60 forward primers for TCR Vbeta segments and 13 reverse primers for TCR Jbeta segments. The table was pulled from immuneACCESS by TCRdb, which kept in-frame rearrangements only. Such tables lose some clones; where checked, under half of the loss comes from unresolved V genes, and the rest has no known cause. The sample table shows 130,000 to 150,000 clones, and about four fifths are seen once. The ten most abundant clones make up around 4.4% of the sample. The material sequenced was PBMCs. Source of these receptors: a middle-aged man in good health and CMV-seronegative.

CDR3 sequence (DNA): TGTGCCAGCAGCTTGAAGGACAGCACTAATGAAAAACTGTTTTTT. Amino acids: CASSLKDSTNEKLFF. This sequence joins TRBV7-6 and TRBJ1-4, with a weak D call TRBD1 (6 bases). Germline CDR1 and CDR2: SGHVS and FNYEAQ. CDR3 size: 15 residues. Trimming took 3 bases from V and 2 from J, leaving 10 bases between them.

This chain connects TRBV11-2 to TRBJ2-3, with 8 bases lining up with TRBD2. The germline V gene has CDR1 SGHAT and CDR2 FQNNGV. The CDR3 totals 15 residues. The V and J ends lost 2 bases and 7 bases, in that order; junction bases with no gene match: 8. The CDR3 DNA follows: TGTGCCAGCAGCTTATTGAAACTAGCGGTACATACGCAGTATTTT. This gives the protein CASSLLKLAVHTQYF.

This sequence joins TRBV19 and TRBJ2-7; 8 bases fit TRBD2. This CDR3 is 15 amino acids long. Looked up from germline, CDR1 is LNHDA and CDR2 is SQIVND (reference sequence). V gave up 3 bases and J gave up 0 bases; unmatched junction bases: 4. CDR3 DNA: TGTGCCAGTAGTATTGGCGGGACTAGCTCCTACGAGCAGTACTTC. Its translation is CASSIGGTSSYEQYF. Full variable domain (rest looked up from reference TRBV19 and TRBJ2-7): DGGITQSPKYLFRKEGQNVTLSCEQNLNHDAMYWYRQDPGQGLRLIYYSQIVNDFQKGDIAEGYSVSREKKESFPLTVTSAQKNPTAFYLCASSIGGTSSYEQYFGPGTRLTVT.

This clone was counted only a few times. The chain is built from TRBV6-6 and TRBJ1-5; 8 bases map to TRBD1. Trimming at V came to 6 bases and at J to 6 bases, leaving 1 base not matched to a gene. The germline CDR1 and CDR2 sequences are MNHNY and SVGAGI (reference sequence). This CDR3 has 12 residues. The CDR3 is CASRDRGQPQHF. The CDR3 region has the DNA TGTGCCAGCAGAGACAGGGGTCAGCCCCAGCATTTT.

The V call is TRBV25-1, the J call TRBJ2-3; 9 bases are a match to TRBD1. The CDR3 is 14 residues long. Germline CDR1 is MGHDK and CDR2 is SYGVNS. Trimming took 5 bases from V and 4 from J; bases not matched to a gene: 4. Written as DNA, the CDR3 is TGTGCCAGCAGTTCTCGACAGGGGGCAGATACGCAGTATTTT. Translating gives CASSSRQGADTQYF.

V gene TRBV5-1 combines with J gene TRBJ1-5; D ambiguous. The CDR3 loop spans 15 amino acids. Germline lookup yields CDR1 SGHRS and CDR2 YFSETQ. The V end was cut by 0 bases, the J end by 3 bases, with 10 bases between. The DNA for the CDR3 is TGCGCCAGCAGCTTGGGACAAATTCCCAATCAGCCCCAGCATTTT. Translated: CASSLGQIPNQPQHF.

The V call is TRBV6-5, the J call TRBJ1-1, with 7 bases that match TRBD1. V dropped 6 bases and J dropped 3; count of bases not matched to a gene: 4. The CDR3 loop spans 13 amino acids. Germline CDR1 reads MNHEY; CDR2 reads SVGAGI. The CDR3, as DNA: TGTGCCAGCAGATCTACAGGGGACACTGAAGCTTTCTTT. Translated: CASRSTGDTEAFF.

The chain employs TRBV19 and TRBJ2-3; 7 bases map to TRBD2. The CDR3 has 15 amino acids. The J segment lost 4 bases and the V segment lost 7 bases, leaving 11 bases of the junction unmatched. Germline V CDR1 and CDR2: LNHDA, SQIVND (reference sequence). CDR3: CASNAGSGVSDTQYF. Written as DNA, the CDR3 is TGTGCCAGTAACGCTGGAAGCGGGGTATCAGATACGCAGTATTTT.

The V and J genes are TRBV29-1 and TRBJ1-1; D is uncertain. V was pared by 3 bases and J by 1 base, with 6 bases between. The germline V gene has CDR1 SQVTM and CDR2 ANQGSEA. There are 12 residues in the CDR3. The CDR3 coding sequence is TGCAGCGTTGATGCAGGGAACACTGAAGCTTTCTTT. Translation: CSVDAGNTEAFF.

V usage is TRBV28 and J usage is TRBJ1-1; D perhaps matches TRBD1 (6 bases). The germline gives CDR1 MDHEN, CDR2 SYDVKM. V gave up 7 bases and J gave up 1 base, with 10 bases separating them. This CDR3 has 13 amino acids. The CDR3 region is CASNLQGNTEAFF. As DNA, the CDR3 is TGTGCCAGCAACCTACAGGGGAACACTGAAGCTTTCTTT.

CDR3 residues: CASSLPIKAGTGVTGANVLTF. In DNA form, the CDR3 reads TGTGCCAGCAGCCTACCCATCAAAGCCGGGACAGGGGTTACTGGGGCCAACGTCCTGACTTTC. V gene TRBV7-8 combines with J gene TRBJ2-6, with TRBD1 matching over 10 bases. Germline values: CDR1 SGHVS, CDR2 FQNEAQ. V was clipped by 5 bases and J by 2 bases; unmatched bases: 18. The CDR3 totals 21 residues.

The chain links TRBV2 to TRBJ1-6; no reliable D call. Germline V gene lookup returns CDR1 SNHLY and CDR2 FYNNEI. Trimming cost V 9 bases and J 7 bases, with 10 bases left between them. The CDR3 consists of 12 residues. The CDR3 DNA is TGTGCCAGGGGCCTCTGGAATTCACCCCTCCACTTT. It codes for CARGLWNSPLHF.